This T cell receptor beta chain was found in a study of blood T cell repertoires in COVID-19. The protocol was immunoSEQ multiplex PCR, while the TCRdb copy is restricted to in-frame clones and leaves out a portion. The table records around 50,000 clones, about 86% of them present only once. Germline V lookup: CDR1 MNHEY, CDR2 SVGAGI. V was pared by 0 bases and J by 0 bases, with 3 bases between. The CDR3 consists of 14 residues. V and J are TRBV6-5 and TRBJ1-5; D unclear. This clonotype originated in a woman aged 60-75 years with COVID-19, enrolled during active disease. Specimen: peripheral blood. CDR3: CASSYSYSNQPQHF. The CDR3 bases are TGTGCCAGCAGTTACTCTTATAGCAATCAGCCCCAGCATTTT.